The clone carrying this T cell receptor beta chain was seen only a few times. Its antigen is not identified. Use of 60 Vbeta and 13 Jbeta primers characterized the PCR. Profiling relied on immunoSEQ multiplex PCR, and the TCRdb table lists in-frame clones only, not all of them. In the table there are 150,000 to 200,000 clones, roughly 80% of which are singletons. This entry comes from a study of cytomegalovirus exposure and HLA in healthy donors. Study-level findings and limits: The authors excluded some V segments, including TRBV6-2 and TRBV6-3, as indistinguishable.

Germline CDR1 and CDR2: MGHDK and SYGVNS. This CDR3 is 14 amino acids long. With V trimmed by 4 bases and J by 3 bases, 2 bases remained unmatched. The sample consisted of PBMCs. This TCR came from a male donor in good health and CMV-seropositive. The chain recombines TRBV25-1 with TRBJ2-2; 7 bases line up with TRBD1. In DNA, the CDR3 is TGTGCCAGCAGTGCACAGGGGTACACCGGGGAGCTGTTTTTT. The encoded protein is CASSAQGYTGELFF. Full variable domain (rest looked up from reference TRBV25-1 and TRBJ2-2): EADIYQTPRYLVIGTGKKITLECSQTMGHDKMYWYQQDPGMELHLIHYSYGVNSTEKGDLSSESTVSRIRTEHFPLTLESARPSHTSQYLCASSAQGYTGELFFGEGSRLTVL.